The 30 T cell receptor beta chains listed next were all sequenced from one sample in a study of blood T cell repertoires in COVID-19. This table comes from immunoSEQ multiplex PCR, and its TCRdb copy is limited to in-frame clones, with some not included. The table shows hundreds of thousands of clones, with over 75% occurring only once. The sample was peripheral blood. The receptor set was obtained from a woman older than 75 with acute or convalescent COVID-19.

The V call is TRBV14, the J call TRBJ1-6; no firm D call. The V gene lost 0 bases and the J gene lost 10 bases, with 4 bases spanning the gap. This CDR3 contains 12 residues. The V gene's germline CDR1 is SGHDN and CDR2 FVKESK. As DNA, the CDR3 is TGTGCCAGCAGCCAAGAACTATCACCCCTCCACTTT. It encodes CASSQELSPLHF.

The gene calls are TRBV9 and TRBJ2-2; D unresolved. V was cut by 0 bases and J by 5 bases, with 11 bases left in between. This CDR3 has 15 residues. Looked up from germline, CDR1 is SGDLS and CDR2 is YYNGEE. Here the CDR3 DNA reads TGTGCCAGCAGCGTAGGACTCTTTAGAACCGGGGAGCTGTTTTTT. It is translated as CASSVGLFRTGELFF. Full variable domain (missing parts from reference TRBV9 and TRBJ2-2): DSGVTQTPKHLITATGQRVTLRCSPRSGDLSVYWYQQSLDQGLQFLIQYYNGEERAKGNILERFSAQQFPDLHSELNLSSLELGDSALYFCASSVGLFRTGELFFGEGSRLTVL.

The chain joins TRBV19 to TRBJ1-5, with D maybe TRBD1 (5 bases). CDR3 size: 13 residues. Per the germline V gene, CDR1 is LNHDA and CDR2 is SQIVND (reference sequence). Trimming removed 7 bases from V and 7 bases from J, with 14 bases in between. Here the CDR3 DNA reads TGTGCCAGTATTTCGCAGGGTGGGCAGCCCCAGCATTTT. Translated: CASISQGGQPQHF.

The DNA of the CDR3 is TGTGCCAGCAGCGTAGGGGGGCTAGCGGGGATCCAAGAGACCCAGTACTTC. Amino acids: CASSVGGLAGIQETQYF. The chain employs TRBV9 and TRBJ2-5; 9 bases fit TRBD2. Germline trimming cut 0 bases from V and 1 base from J; bases unmatched to any gene: 7. CDR1 and CDR2 from the germline V gene are SGDLS and YYNGEE. The CDR3 is 17 amino acids.

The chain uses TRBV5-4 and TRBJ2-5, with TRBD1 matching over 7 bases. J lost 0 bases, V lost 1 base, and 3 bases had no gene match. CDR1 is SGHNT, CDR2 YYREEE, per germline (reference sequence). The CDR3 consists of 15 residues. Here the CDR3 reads CASSLRQGYQETQYF. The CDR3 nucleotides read TGTGCCAGCAGCTTGCGACAGGGCTACCAAGAGACCCAGTACTTC.

Written as DNA, the CDR3 is TGTGCTAGTGGCCCACAGGGCCCAGAGACCCAGTACTTC. Amino acid sequence: CASGPQGPETQYF. The V call is TRBV12-5, the J call TRBJ2-5, with D possibly TRBD1 on 6 matching bases. Germline CDR1 and CDR2: LGHNT and FRNRAP. V was cut by 6 bases and J by 4 bases, with 12 bases left in between. The CDR3 has 13 amino acids. Full variable domain (remainder filled in from reference TRBV12-5 and TRBJ2-5): DARVTQTPRHKVTEMGQEVTMRCQPILGHNTVFWYRQTMMQGLELLAYFRNRAPLDDSGMPKDRFSAEMPDATLATLKIQPSEPRDSAVYFCASGPQGPETQYFGPGTRLLVL.

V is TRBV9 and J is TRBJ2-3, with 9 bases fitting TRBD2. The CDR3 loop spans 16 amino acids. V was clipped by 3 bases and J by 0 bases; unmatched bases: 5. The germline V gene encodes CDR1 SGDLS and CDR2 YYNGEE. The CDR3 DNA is TGTGCCAGCAGCGCCCGACTAGCGGCTAGCACAGATACGCAGTATTTT. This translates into CASSARLAASTDTQYF.

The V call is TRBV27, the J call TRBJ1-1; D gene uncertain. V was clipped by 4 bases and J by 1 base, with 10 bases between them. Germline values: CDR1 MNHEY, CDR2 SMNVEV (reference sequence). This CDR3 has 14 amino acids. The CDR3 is CASSSFIGNTEAFF. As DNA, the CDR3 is TGTGCCAGCAGTTCCTTTATCGGGAACACTGAAGCTTTCTTT.

The CDR3 sequence: CSASKIPRVTNEKLFF. The CDR3 DNA is TGCAGTGCTAGTAAGATTCCCCGGGTGACTAATGAAAAACTGTTTTTT. The V call is TRBV20-1, the J call TRBJ1-4; no definite D call. The CDR3 consists of 16 residues. Per germline, CDR1 DFQATT and CDR2 SNEGSKA (reference sequence). V shed 3 bases and J shed 2 bases, with 16 bases lying between them.

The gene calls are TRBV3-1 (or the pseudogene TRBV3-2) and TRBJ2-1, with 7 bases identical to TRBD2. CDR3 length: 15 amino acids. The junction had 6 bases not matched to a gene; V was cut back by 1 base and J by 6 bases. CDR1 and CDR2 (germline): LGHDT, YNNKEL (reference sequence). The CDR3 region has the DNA TGTGCCAGCAGCCAAGGAGCGGGGCCCCTCAATGAGCAGTTCTTC. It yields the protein CASSQGAGPLNEQFF.

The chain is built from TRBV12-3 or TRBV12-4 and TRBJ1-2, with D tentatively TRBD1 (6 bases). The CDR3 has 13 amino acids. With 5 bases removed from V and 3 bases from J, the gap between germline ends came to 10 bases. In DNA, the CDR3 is TGTGCCAGCAGTCTACGACAGGACTATGGCTACACCTTC. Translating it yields CASSLRQDYGYTF.

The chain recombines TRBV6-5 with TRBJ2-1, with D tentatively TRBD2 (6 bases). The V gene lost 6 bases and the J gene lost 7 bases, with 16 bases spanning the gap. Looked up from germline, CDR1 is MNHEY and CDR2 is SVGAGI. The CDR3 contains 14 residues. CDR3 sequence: CASSRPGGWNEQFF. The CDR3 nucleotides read TGTGCCAGCAGCCGCCCCGGGGGTTGGAATGAGCAGTTCTTC.

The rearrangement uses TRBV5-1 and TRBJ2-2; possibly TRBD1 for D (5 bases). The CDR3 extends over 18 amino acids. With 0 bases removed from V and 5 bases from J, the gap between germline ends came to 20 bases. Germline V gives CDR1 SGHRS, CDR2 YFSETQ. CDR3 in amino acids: CASSLAGLAGHSTGELFF. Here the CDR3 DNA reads TGCGCCAGCAGCTTGGCCGGGTTGGCCGGACACTCAACCGGGGAGCTGTTTTTT.

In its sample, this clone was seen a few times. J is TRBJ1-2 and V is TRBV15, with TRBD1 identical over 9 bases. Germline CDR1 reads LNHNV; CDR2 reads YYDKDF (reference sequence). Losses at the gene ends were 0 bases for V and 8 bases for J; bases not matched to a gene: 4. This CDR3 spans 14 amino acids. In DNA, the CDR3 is TGTGCCACCAGCAGAGAAGGACAGGGGAGAGGCTACACCTTC. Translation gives CATSREGQGRGYTF.

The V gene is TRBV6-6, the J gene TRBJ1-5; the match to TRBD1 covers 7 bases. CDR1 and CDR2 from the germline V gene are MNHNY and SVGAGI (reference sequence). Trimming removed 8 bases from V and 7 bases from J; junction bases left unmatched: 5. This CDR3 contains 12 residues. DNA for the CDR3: TGTGCCAGCGGCAGGGGGATCCAGCCCCAGCATTTT. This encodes CASGRGIQPQHF.

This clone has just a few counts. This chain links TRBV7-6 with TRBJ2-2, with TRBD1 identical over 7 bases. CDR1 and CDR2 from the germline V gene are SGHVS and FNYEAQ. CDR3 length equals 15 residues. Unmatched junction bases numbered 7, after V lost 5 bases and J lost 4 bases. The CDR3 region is CASSRTGQGTGELFF. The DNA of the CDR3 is TGTGCCAGCAGCCGGACAGGCCAGGGCACCGGGGAGCTGTTTTTT.

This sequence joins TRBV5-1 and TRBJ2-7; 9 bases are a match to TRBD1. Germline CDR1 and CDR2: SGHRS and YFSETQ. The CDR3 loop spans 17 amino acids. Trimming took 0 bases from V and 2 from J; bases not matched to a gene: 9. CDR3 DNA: TGCGCCAGCAGCTTGGGTCTTCGACAGGGGGGGACCTACGAGCAGTACTTC. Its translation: CASSLGLRQGGTYEQYF.

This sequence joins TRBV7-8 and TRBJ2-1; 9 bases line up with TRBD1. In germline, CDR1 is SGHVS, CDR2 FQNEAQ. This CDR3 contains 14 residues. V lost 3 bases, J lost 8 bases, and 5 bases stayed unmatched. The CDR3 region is CASSFGQGYDEQFF. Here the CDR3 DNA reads TGTGCCAGCAGCTTTGGACAGGGGTACGATGAGCAGTTCTTC.

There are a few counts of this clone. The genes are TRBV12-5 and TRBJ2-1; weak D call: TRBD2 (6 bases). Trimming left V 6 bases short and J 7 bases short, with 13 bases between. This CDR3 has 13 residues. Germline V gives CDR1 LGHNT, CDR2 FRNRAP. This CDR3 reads CASGEPGRNEQFF. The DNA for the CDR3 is TGTGCTAGTGGAGAACCGGGGAGGAATGAGCAGTTCTTC.

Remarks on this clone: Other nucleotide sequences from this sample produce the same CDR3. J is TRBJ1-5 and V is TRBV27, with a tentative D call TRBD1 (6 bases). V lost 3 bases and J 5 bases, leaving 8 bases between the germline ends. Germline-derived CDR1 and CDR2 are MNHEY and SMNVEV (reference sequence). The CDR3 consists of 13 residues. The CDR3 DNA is TGTGCCAGCAGTTTGCAGGGGTATCAGCCCCAGCATTTT. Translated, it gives CASSLQGYQPQHF.

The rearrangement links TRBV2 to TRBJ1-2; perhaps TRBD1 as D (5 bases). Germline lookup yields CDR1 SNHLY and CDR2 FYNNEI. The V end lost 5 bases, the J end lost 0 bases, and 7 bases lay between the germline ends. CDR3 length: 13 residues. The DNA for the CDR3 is TGTGCCAGCAGTCGACAGACTAACTATGGCTACACCTTC. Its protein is CASSRQTNYGYTF.

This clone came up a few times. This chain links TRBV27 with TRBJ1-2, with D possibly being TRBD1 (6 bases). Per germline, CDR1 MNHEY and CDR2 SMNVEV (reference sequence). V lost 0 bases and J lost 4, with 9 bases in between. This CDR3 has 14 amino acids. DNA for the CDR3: TGTGCCAGCAGTTTATCCAGACAGGTCTATGGCTACACCTTC. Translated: CASSLSRQVYGYTF.

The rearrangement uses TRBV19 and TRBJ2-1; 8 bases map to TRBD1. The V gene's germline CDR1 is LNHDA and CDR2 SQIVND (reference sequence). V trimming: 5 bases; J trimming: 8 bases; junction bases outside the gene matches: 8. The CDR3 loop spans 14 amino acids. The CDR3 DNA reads TGTGCCAGTAGTTTCCTCGACAGGGGACATGAGCAGTTCTTC. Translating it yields CASSFLDRGHEQFF.

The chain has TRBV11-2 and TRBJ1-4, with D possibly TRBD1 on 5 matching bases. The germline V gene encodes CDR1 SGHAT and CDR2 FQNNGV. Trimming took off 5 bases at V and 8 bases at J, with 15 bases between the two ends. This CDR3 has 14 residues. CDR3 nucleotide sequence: TGTGCCAGCAGCCTGGGACTTCGGGGAGAAAAACTGTTTTTT. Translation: CASSLGLRGEKLFF.

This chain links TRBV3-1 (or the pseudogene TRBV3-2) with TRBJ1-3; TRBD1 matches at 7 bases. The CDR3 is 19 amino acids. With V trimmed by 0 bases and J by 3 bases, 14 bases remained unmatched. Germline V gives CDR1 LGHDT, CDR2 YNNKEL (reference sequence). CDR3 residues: CASSQDSGQSLGGGNTIYF. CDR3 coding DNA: TGTGCCAGCAGCCAAGATTCGGGACAGTCCTTAGGAGGTGGAAACACCATATATTTT.

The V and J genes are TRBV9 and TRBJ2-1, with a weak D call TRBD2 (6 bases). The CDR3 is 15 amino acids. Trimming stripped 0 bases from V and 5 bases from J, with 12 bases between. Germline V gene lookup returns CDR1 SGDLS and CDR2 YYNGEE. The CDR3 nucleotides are TGTGCCAGCAGCGTAGTTGCTAGCGCAAACAATGAGCAGTTCTTC. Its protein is CASSVVASANNEQFF. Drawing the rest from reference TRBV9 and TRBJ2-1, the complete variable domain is DSGVTQTPKHLITATGQRVTLRCSPRSGDLSVYWYQQSLDQGLQFLIQYYNGEERAKGNILERFSAQQFPDLHSELNLSSLELGDSALYFCASSVVASANNEQFFGPGTRLTVL.

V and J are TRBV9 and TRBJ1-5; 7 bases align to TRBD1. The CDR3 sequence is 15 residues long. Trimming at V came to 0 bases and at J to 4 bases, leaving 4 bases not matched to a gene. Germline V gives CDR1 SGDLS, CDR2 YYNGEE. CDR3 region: CASSVGQGENQPQHF. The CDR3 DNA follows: TGTGCCAGCAGCGTAGGGCAGGGGGAGAATCAGCCCCAGCATTTT.

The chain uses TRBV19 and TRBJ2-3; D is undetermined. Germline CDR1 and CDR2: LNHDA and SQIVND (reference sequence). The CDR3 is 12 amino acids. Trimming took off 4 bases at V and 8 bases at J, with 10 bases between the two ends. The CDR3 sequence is CASSTTPVTQYF. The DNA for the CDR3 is TGTGCCAGTAGTACAACTCCCGTTACGCAGTATTTT. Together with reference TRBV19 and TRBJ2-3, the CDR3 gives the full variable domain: DGGITQSPKYLFRKEGQNVTLSCEQNLNHDAMYWYRQDPGQGLRLIYYSQIVNDFQKGDIAEGYSVSREKKESFPLTVTSAQKNPTAFYLCASSTTPVTQYFGPGTRLTVL.

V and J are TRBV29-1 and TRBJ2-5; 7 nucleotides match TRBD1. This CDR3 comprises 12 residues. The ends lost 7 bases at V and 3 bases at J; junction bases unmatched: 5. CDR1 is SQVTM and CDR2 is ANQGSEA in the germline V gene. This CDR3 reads CSAVGTEETQYF. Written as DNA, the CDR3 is TGCAGCGCCGTCGGGACAGAAGAGACCCAGTACTTC. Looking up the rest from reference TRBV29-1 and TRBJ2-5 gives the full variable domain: SAVISQKPSRDICQRGTSLTIQCQVDSQVTMMFWYRQQPGQSLTLIATANQGSEATYESGFVIDKFPISRPNLTFSTLTVSNMSPEDSSIYLCSAVGTEETQYFGPGTRLLVL.

The DNA of the CDR3 is TGCAGCGCCCGACAGGGGACGAGGGGCTACACCTTC. Translation: CSARQGTRGYTF. The chain carries TRBV29-1 and TRBJ1-2; 8 bases are a match to TRBD1. This CDR3 has 12 amino acids. Unmatched junction bases numbered 9, after V lost 7 bases and J lost 8 bases. In germline, CDR1 is SQVTM, CDR2 ANQGSEA.